This T cell receptor (beta chain) is drawn from a study of OX40 agonist ivuxolimab in advanced cancers. In the study overall: Dose-escalation patients had hepatocellular carcinoma, melanoma, renal cell or head and neck cancer. The eligibility criteria allowed prior anti-PD-1, anti-PD-L1 or anti-CTLA-4 therapy, and approximately 40% had some.

Data came from immunoSEQ multiplex PCR; TCRdb stores just in-frame clones and leaves some out. The sample lists tens of thousands of clones, around 91% occurring once. V lost 4 bases to trimming and J lost 3 bases; unmatched junction nucleotides: 4. CDR3 length: 15 residues. Germline loops: CDR1 SGHVS, CDR2 FQNEAQ. Here the sequenced sample was CD4+ or CD8+ T cells sorted from blood, taken in a trial of the OX40 agonist ivuxolimab. The receptor was derived from an adult with an advanced solid tumor such as melanoma, head and neck, liver or kidney cancer. This chain uses TRBV7-8 with TRBJ2-3; 10 bases fit TRBD1. This CDR3 reads CASSSLDRGTDTQYF. In DNA form, the CDR3 reads TGTGCCAGCAGCTCATTGGACAGGGGGACAGATACGCAGTATTTT.